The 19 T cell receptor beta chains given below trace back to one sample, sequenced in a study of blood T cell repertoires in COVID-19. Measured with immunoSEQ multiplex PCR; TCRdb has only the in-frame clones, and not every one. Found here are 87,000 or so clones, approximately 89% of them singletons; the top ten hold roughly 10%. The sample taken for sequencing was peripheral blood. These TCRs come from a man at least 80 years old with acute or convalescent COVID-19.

The CDR3 region is CASQGGTNTGELFF. The CDR3 DNA reads as TGCGCCAGCCAGGGGGGTACGAACACCGGGGAGCTGTTTTTT. V gene TRBV5-1 combines with J gene TRBJ2-2; tentatively, D is TRBD1 (7 bases). Germline assignment: CDR1 SGHRS and CDR2 YFSETQ. V gave up 7 bases and J gave up 0 bases, with 10 bases separating them. CDR3 length equals 14 residues. Full variable domain (missing parts from reference TRBV5-1 and TRBJ2-2): KAGVTQTPRYLIKTRGQQVTLSCSPISGHRSVSWYQQTPGQGLQFLFEYFSETQRNKGNFPGRFSGRQFSNSRSEMNVSTLELGDSALYLCASQGGTNTGELFFGEGSRLTVL.

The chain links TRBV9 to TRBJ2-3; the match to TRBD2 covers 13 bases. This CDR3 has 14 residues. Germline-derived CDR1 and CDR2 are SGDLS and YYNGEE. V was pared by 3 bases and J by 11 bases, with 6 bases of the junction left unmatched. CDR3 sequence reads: CASSGTSGGARQYF. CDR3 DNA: TGTGCCAGCAGCGGGACTAGCGGGGGCGCCCGGCAGTATTTT.

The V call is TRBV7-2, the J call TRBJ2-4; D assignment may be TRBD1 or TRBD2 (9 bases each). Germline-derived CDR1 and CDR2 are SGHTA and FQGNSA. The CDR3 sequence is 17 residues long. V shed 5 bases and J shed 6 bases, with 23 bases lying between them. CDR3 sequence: CASSPGTGKAGGNIQYF. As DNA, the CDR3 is TGTGCCAGCAGCCCAGGGACAGGGAAAGCGGGGGGAAACATTCAGTACTTC.

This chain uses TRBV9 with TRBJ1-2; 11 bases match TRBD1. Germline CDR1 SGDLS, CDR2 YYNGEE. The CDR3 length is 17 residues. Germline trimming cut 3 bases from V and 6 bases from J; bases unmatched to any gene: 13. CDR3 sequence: CASSAEPRDRGKDGYTF. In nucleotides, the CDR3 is TGTGCCAGCAGCGCGGAGCCCCGGGACAGGGGGAAGGATGGCTACACCTTC. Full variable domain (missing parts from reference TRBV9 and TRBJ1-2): DSGVTQTPKHLITATGQRVTLRCSPRSGDLSVYWYQQSLDQGLQFLIQYYNGEERAKGNILERFSAQQFPDLHSELNLSSLELGDSALYFCASSAEPRDRGKDGYTFGSGTRLTVV.

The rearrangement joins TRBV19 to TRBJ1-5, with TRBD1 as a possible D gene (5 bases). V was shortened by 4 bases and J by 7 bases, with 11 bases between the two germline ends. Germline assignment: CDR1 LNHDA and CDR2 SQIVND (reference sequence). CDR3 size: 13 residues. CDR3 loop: CASSRQGGQPQHF. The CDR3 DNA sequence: TGTGCCAGTAGTAGGCAGGGCGGACAGCCCCAGCATTTT.

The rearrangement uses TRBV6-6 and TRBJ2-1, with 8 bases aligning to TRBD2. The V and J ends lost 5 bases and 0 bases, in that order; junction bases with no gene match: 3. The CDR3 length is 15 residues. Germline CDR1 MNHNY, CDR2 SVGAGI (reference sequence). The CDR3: CASSVAGSSYNEQFF. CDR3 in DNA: TGTGCCAGCAGTGTAGCGGGGAGCTCCTACAATGAGCAGTTCTTC.

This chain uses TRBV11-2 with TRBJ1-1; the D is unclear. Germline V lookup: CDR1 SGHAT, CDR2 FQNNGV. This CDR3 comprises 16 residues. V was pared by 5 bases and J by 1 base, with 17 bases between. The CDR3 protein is CASSPYLDSANTEAFF. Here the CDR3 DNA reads TGTGCCAGCAGCCCCTACTTGGACTCGGCGAACACTGAAGCTTTCTTT.

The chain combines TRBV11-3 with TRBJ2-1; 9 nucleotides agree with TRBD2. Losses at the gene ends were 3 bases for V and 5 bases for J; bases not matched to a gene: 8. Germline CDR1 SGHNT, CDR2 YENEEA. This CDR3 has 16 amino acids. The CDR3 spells CASSLEGTSLDNEQFF. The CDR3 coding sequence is TGTGCCAGCAGCTTGGAAGGGACTAGCCTCGACAATGAGCAGTTCTTC.

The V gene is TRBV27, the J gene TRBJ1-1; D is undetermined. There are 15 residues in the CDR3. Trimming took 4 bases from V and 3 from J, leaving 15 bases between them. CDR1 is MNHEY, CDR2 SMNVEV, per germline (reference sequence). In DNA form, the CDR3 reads TGTGCCAGCAGTTCTGAGCGGGCGGAGGACACTGAAGCTTTCTTT. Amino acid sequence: CASSSERAEDTEAFF.

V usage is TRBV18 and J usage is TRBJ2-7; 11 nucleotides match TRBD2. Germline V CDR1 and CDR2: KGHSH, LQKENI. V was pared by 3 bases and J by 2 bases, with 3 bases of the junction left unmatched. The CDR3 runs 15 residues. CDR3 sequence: CASSPYSGGAYEQYF. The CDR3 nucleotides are TGTGCCAGCTCACCGTATAGCGGGGGGGCCTACGAGCAGTACTTC.

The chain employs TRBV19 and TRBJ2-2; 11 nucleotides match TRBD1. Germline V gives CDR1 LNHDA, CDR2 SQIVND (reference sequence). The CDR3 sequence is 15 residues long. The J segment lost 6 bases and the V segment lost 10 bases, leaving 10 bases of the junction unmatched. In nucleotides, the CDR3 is TGTGCCACCCAGCCCGGGACAGGGGGACCCGGGGAGCTGTTTTTT. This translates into CATQPGTGGPGELFF.

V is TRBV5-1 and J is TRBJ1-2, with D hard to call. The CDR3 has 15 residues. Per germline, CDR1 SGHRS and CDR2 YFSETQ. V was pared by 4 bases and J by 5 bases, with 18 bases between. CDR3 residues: CASSPNAENSYGYTF. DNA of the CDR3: TGCGCCAGCAGCCCAAATGCGGAAAATAGTTATGGCTACACCTTC.

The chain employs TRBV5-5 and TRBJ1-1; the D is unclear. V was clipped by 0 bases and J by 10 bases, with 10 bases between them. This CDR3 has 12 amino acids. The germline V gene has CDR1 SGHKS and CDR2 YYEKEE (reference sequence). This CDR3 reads CASSLGADRAFF. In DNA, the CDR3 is TGTGCCAGCAGCTTGGGCGCCGATCGAGCTTTCTTT.

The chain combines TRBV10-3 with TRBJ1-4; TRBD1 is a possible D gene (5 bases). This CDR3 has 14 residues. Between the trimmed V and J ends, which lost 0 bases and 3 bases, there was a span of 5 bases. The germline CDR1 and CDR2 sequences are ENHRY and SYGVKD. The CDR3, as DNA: TGTGCCATCAGTGAGTCGACAGCTAATGAAAAACTGTTTTTT. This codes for CAISESTANEKLFF.

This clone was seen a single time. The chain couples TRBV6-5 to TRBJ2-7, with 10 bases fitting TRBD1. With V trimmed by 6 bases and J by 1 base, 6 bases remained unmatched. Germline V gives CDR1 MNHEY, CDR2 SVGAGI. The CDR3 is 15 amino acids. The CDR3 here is CASRAGGQGSYEQYF. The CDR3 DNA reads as TGTGCCAGCAGGGCAGGGGGACAGGGGTCCTACGAGCAGTACTTC.

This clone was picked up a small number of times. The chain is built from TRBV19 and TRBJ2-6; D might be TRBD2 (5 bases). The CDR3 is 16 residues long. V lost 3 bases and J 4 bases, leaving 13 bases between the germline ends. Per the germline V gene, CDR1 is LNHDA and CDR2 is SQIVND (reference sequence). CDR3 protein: CASSIFGGTGANVLTF. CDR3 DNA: TGTGCCAGTAGTATTTTCGGAGGAACCGGGGCCAACGTCCTGACTTTC.

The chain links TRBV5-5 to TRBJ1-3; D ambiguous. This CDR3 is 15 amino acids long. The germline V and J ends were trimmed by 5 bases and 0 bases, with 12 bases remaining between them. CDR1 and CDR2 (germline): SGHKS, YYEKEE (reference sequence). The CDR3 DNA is TGTGCCAGCAGACTAACGGGGAACTCTGGAAACACCATATATTTT. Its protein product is CASRLTGNSGNTIYF.

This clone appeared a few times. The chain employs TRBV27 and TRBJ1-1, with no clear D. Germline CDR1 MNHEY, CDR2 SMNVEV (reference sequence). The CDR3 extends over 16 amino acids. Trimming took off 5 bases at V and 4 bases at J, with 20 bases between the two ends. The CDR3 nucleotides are TGTGCCAGCAGTCCCCGGAGGCAGGCGGGGAGCACTGAAGCTTTCTTT. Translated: CASSPRRQAGSTEAFF.

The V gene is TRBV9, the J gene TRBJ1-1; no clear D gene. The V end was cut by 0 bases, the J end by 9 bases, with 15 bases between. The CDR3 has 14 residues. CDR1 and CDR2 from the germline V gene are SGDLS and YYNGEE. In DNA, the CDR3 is TGTGCCAGCAGCGTAGCAGGAGGCCCGACCCAAGCTTTCTTT. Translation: CASSVAGGPTQAFF. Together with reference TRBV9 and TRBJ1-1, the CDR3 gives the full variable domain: DSGVTQTPKHLITATGQRVTLRCSPRSGDLSVYWYQQSLDQGLQFLIQYYNGEERAKGNILERFSAQQFPDLHSELNLSSLELGDSALYFCASSVAGGPTQAFFGQGTRLTVV.